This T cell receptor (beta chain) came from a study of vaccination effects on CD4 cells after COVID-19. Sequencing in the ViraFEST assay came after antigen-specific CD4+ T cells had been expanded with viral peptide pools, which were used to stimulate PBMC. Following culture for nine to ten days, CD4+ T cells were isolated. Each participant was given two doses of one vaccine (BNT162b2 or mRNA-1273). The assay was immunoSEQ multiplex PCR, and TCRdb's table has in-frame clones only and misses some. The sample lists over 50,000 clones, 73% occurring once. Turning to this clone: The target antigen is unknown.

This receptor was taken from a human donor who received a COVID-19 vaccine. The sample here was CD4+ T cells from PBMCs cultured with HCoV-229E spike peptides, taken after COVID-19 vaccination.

The CDR3 region is CASEGQNTGELFF. The CDR3 region has the DNA TGTGCCAGCGAGGGACAGAACACCGGGGAGCTGTTTTTT. The V call is TRBV6-5, the J call TRBJ2-2, with a weak D call TRBD1 (6 bases). CDR1 is MNHEY and CDR2 is SVGAGI in the germline V gene. There are 13 residues in the CDR3. V was pared by 8 bases and J by 1 base, with 8 bases between.